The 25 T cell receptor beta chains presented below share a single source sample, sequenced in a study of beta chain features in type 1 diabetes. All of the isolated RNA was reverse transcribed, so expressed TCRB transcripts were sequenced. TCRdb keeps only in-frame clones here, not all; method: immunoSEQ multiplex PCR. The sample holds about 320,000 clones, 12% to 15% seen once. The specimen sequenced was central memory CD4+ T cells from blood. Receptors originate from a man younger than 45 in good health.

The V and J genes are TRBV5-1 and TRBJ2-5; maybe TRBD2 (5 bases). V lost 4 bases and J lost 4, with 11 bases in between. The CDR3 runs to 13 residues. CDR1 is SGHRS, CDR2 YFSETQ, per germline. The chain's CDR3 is CASSPGSGETQYF. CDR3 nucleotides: TGCGCCAGCAGCCCCGGAAGCGGAGAGACCCAGTACTTC. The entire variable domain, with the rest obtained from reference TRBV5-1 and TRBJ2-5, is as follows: KAGVTQTPRYLIKTRGQQVTLSCSPISGHRSVSWYQQTPGQGLQFLFEYFSETQRNKGNFPGRFSGRQFSNSRSEMNVSTLELGDSALYLCASSPGSGETQYFGPGTRLLVL.

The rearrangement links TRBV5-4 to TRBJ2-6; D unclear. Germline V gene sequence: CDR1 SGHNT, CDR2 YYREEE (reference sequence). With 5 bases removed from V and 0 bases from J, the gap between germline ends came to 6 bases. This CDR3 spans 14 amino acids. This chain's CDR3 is CASRFGSGANVLTF. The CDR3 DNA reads TGTGCCAGCAGGTTCGGCTCTGGGGCCAACGTCCTGACTTTC.

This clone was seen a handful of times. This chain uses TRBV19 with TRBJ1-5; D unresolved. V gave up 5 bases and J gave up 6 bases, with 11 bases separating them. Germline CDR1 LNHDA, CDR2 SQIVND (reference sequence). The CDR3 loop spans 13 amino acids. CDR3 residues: CASSSRTGQPQHF. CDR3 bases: TGTGCCAGTAGTTCTCGGACGGGTCAGCCCCAGCATTTT.

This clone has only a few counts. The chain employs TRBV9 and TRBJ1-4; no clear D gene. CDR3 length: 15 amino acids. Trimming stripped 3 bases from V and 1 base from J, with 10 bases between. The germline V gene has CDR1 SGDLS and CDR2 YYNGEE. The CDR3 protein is CASSAMGKTNEKLFF. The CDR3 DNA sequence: TGTGCCAGCAGCGCAATGGGGAAAACTAATGAAAAACTGTTTTTT.

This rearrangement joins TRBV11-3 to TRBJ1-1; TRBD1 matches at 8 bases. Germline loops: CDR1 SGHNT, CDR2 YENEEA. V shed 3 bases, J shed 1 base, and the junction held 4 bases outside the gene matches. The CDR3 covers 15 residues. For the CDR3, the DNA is TGTGCCAGCAGCTTCACCGGACAGGGGAACACTGAAGCTTTCTTT. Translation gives CASSFTGQGNTEAFF. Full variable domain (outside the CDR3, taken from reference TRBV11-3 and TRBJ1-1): EAGVVQSPRYKIIEKKQPVAFWCNPISGHNTLYWYLQNLGQGPELLIRYENEEAVDDSQLPKDRFSAERLKGVDSTLKIQPAELGDSAVYLCASSFTGQGNTEAFFGQGTRLTVV.

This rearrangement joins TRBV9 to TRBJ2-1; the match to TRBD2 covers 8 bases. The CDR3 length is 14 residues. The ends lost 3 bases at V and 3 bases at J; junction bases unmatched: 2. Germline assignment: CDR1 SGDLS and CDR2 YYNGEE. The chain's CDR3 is CASSGGLGYNEQFF. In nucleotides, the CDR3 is TGTGCCAGCAGCGGGGGACTAGGCTACAATGAGCAGTTCTTC. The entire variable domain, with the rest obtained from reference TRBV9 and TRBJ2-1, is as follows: DSGVTQTPKHLITATGQRVTLRCSPRSGDLSVYWYQQSLDQGLQFLIQYYNGEERAKGNILERFSAQQFPDLHSELNLSSLELGDSALYFCASSGGLGYNEQFFGPGTRLTVL.

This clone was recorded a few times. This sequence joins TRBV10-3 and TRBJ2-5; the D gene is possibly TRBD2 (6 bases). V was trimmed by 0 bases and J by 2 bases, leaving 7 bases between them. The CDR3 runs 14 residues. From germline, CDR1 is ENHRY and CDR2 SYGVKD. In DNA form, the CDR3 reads TGTGCCATCAGTGAGTCTGGGGGGCAAGAGACCCAGTACTTC. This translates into CAISESGGQETQYF.

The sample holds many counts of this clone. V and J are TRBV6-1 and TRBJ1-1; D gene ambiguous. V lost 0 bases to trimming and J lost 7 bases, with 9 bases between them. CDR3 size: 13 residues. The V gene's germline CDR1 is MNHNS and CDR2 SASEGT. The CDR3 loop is CASSEAGGGEAFF. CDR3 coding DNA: TGTGCCAGCAGTGAAGCAGGCGGTGGTGAAGCTTTCTTT.

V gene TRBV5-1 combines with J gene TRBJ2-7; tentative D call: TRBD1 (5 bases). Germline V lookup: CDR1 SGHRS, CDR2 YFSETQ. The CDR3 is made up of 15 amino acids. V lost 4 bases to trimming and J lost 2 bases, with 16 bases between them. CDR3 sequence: CASSPDGQYPYEQYF. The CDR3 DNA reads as TGCGCCAGCAGCCCCGACGGACAATACCCCTACGAGCAGTACTTC.

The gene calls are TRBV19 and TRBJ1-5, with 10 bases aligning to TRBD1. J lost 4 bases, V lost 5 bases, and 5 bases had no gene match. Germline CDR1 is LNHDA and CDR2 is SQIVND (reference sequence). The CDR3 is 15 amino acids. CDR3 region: CASSSRDRGNQPQHF. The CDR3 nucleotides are TGTGCCAGTAGTTCCCGGGACAGGGGAAATCAGCCCCAGCATTTT. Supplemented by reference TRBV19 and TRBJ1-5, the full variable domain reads DGGITQSPKYLFRKEGQNVTLSCEQNLNHDAMYWYRQDPGQGLRLIYYSQIVNDFQKGDIAEGYSVSREKKESFPLTVTSAQKNPTAFYLCASSSRDRGNQPQHFGDGTRLSIL.

As DNA, the CDR3 is TGTGCCAGCAGTTCGGGGACAGGCCATCAGCCCCAGCATTTT. The encoded protein is CASSSGTGHQPQHF. The genes are TRBV27 and TRBJ1-5; 8 bases align to TRBD1. CDR3 length: 14 residues. Germline loops: CDR1 MNHEY, CDR2 SMNVEV (reference sequence). After removal of 4 bases from V and 5 bases from J, the junction contained 4 bases not matched to a gene.

Written as DNA, the CDR3 is TGTGCCAGCAGCTTGGCCGGCGGGAGTACCCAATGGGGCCTGTTCTTC. This gives the protein CASSLAGGSTQWGLFF. The rearrangement links TRBV5-6 to TRBJ2-1; 7 bases agree with TRBD2. Germline loops: CDR1 SGHDT, CDR2 YYEEEE. The CDR3 length is 16 residues. The J segment lost 15 bases and the V segment lost 0 bases, leaving 18 bases of the junction unmatched.

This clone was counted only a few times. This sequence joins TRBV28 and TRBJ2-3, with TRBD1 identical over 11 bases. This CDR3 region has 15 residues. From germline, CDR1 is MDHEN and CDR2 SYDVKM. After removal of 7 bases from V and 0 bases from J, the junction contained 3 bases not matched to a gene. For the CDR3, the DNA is TGTGCCAGCATGGACAGGGGGCGGAGCACAGATACGCAGTATTTT. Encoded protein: CASMDRGRSTDTQYF.

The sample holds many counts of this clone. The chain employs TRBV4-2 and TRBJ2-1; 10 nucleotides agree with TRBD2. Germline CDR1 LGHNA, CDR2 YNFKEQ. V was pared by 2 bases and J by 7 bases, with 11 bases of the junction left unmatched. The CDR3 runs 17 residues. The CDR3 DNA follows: TGTGCCAGCAGCCAACCCCAAGCGGGAGGGGCTGTAAATGAGCAGTTCTTC. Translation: CASSQPQAGGAVNEQFF.

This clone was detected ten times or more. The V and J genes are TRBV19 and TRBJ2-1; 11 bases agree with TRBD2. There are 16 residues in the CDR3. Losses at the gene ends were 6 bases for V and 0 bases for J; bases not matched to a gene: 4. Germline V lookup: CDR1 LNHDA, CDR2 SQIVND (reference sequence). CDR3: CASRMLAGGSYNEQFF. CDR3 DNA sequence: TGTGCCAGTAGGATGCTAGCGGGAGGCTCCTACAATGAGCAGTTCTTC.

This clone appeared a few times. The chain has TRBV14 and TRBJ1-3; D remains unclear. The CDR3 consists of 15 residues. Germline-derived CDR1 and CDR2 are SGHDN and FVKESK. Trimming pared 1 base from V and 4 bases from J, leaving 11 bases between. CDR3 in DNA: TGTGCCAGCAGCCAAGGCCGAGGGTTCGGAAACACCATATATTTT. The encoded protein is CASSQGRGFGNTIYF.

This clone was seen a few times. The chain's CDR3 is CASSQDGQGHQPQHF. DNA of the CDR3: TGCGCCAGCAGCCAGGACGGACAGGGGCATCAGCCCCAGCATTTT. The chain recombines TRBV4-1 with TRBJ1-5, with 9 positions matching TRBD1. CDR3 size: 15 residues. CDR1 and CDR2 from the germline V gene are MGHRA and YSYEKL. V lost 3 bases, J lost 5 bases, and 5 bases stayed unmatched.

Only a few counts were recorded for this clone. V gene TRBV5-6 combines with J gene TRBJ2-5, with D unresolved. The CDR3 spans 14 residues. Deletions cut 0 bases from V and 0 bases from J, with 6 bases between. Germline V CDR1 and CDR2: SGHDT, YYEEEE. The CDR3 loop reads CASSLGSHQETQYF. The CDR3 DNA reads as TGTGCCAGCAGCTTGGGCAGCCACCAAGAGACCCAGTACTTC.

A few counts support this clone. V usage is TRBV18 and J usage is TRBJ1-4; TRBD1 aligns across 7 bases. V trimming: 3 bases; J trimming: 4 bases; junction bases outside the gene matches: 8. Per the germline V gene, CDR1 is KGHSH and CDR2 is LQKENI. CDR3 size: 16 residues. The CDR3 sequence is CASSPPGGTNNEKLFF. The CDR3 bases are TGTGCCAGCTCACCGCCAGGGGGGACAAATAATGAAAAACTGTTTTTT.

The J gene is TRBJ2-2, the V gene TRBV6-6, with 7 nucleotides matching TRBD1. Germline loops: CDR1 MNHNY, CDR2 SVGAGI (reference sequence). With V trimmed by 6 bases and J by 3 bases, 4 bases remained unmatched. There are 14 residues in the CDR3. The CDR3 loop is CASRGDSYTGELFF. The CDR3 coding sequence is TGTGCCAGCAGGGGGGACAGTTACACCGGGGAGCTGTTTTTT.

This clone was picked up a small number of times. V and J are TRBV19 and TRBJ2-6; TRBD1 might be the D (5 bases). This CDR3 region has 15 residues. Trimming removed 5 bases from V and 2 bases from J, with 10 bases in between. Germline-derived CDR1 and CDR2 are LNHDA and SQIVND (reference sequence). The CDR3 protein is CASSPSRAGANVLTF. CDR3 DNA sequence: TGTGCCAGTAGTCCGTCCAGGGCTGGGGCCAACGTCCTGACTTTC.

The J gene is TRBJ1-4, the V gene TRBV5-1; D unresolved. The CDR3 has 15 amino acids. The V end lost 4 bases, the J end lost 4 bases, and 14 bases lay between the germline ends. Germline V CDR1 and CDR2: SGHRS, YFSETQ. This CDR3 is CASSLRTEVNEKLFF. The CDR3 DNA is TGCGCCAGCAGCCTTAGGACGGAGGTTAATGAAAAACTGTTTTTT.

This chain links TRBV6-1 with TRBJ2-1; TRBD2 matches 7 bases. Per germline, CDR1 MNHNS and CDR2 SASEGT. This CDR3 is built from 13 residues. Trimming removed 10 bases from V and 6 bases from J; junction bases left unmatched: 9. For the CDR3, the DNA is TGTGCCACCCGGCGGGGGTCGGCCAATGAGCAGTTCTTC. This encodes CATRRGSANEQFF.

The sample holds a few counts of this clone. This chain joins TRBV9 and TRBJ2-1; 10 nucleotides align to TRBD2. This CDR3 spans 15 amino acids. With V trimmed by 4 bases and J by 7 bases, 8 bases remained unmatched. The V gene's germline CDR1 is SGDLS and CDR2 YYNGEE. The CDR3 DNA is TGTGCCAGCAGCCTCTGGACTAGCGGCTCTAATGAGCAGTTCTTC. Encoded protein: CASSLWTSGSNEQFF.

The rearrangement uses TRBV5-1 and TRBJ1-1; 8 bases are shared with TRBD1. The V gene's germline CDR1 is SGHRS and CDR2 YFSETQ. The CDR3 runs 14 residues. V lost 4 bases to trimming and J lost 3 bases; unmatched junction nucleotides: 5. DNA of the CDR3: TGCGCCAGCAGCCGGGACAGGAGAGACACTGAAGCTTTCTTT. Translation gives CASSRDRRDTEAFF.